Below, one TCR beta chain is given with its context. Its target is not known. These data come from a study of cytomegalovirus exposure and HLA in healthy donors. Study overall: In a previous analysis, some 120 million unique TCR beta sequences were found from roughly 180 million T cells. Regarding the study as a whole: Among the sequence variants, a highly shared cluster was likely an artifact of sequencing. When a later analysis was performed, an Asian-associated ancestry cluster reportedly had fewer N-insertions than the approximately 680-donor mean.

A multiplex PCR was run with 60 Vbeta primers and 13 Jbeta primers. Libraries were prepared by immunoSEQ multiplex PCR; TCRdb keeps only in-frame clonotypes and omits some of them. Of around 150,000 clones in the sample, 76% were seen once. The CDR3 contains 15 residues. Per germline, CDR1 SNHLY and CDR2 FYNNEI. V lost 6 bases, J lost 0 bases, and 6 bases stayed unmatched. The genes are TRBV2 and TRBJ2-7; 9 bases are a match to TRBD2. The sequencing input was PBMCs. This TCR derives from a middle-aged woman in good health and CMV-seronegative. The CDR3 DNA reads TGTGCCAGCAGCCGCGATAGCGGGGGCTCCTACGAGCAGTACTTC. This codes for CASSRDSGGSYEQYF.